The entry below describes one TCR beta chain. No cognate antigen has been identified for it. It has no much larger one-base neighbor in the sample; base qualities were not kept. The data originate from a study of OX40 agonist ivuxolimab in advanced cancers. Notes on the research overall: Ivuxolimab was a fully human IgG2 agonistic monoclonal antibody targeting the costimulatory receptor OX40 (CD134). Intravenous ivuxolimab was administered to patients every 2 weeks at six dose levels: 0.01, 0.1, 0.3, 1.5, 3 and 10 mg/kg. Of the approximately 54 dose-escalation patients, hepatocellular carcinoma was present in some 19, melanoma in approximately 15, renal cell carcinoma in 9 and head and neck cancer in 9. In the dose-escalation cohort, more than 75% of patients were male, and the mean age was approximately 60 years, with a range of roughly 23 to 85. Prior anti-PD-1, anti-PD-L1 or anti-CTLA-4 therapy was permitted, and checkpoint inhibitors had been received by around 39% of dose-escalation patients. Partial responses occurred in three dose-escalation patients, of whom one had hepatocellular carcinoma and two had cutaneous melanoma. Peripheral TCRbeta sequencing aimed to test whether ivuxolimab altered TCR sequence diversity and caused clonal T-cell expansion. The paper describes the monotherapy dose-escalation part (N of about 54 patients) of the phase I trial of ivuxolimab.

The trial excluded patients who had a history of autoimmune disease or were on systemic immunosuppression. Peripheral blood for TCR sequencing was collected from all dose cohorts at baseline, on cycle 4 day 1, and on cycle 7 day 1. Samples were obtained from an open-label, multicenter, first-in-human phase I dose-escalation trial of ivuxolimab. Adults with locally advanced or metastatic head and neck squamous cell, hepatocellular, melanoma or renal cell carcinoma were enrolled in the trial. CD4+ and CD8+ T cells were sorted separately from peripheral blood before TCR sequencing. CDR1 and CDR2 are read off the germline V gene as LGHNA and YSLEER. From the cysteine through the phenylalanine, the CDR3 covers 15 amino acids. Of the read, only the CDR3 DNA is kept; its 45 bases are in frame from base 1. Trimming costs V 4 bases and J 7 bases, and their ends lie 16 bases apart. Genomic DNA was isolated from the sorted cells so that the TCRbeta CDR3 region could be sequenced. TCRbeta CDR3 regions were sequenced using the immunoSEQ Assay. TCRdb carries this immuneACCESS record with in-frame sequences only. Its versions omit some clonotypes, under half of them owing to an unresolved V gene in the studies checked, with the rest unexplained. The sample table contains about 76,000 clones; only one count was recorded for under 90% of them. 1.5% to 2% of the sample rests with the top ten.

What the study reported, not specific to this receptor: In partial responders in the 0.1-3.0 mg/kg groups, normalized peripheral clonal expansion was found to be among the lowest, especially among CD8+ T cells. Low levels of normalized T-cell clonal expansion were also shown by some nonresponding patients. After ivuxolimab, CD8+ T cells had more expanded clones than CD4+ T cells on average. At doses from 0.1 to 3.0 mg/kg, clonal expansion was seen in both CD4+ and CD8+ blood T cells between baseline and week 6. Which antigens the clonally expanded peripheral T cells were specific for was not determined.

This sequence originates from an adult with an advanced solid tumor such as melanoma, head and neck, liver or kidney cancer. This specimen consisted of CD4+ or CD8+ T cells sorted from blood, obtained in a trial of the OX40 agonist ivuxolimab. The rearranged segments are TRBV4-3 and TRBJ2-2; TRBD1 is perhaps the D gene, given 5 matching bases. Here is the DNA: TGCGCCAGCAGCCTCTCCCTGGGGCGGCGCGGGGAGCTGTTTTTT. Translated, it gives CASSLSLGRRGELFF.